This T cell receptor beta chain was captured in a study of T cells after yellow fever vaccination. V shed 5 bases and J shed 0 bases, with 16 bases lying between them. The CDR3 covers 16 residues. From germline, CDR1 is SGHTA and CDR2 FQGNSA. TCRdb re-called the 5' RACE reads through MiXCR, storing one row per CDR3 protein. Altogether 620,000 or so distinct CDR3 sequences are present, more than 9% being singletons, with the ten largest covering just under 15%. The J gene is TRBJ2-5, the V gene TRBV7-2; D could derive from TRBD1 or TRBD2 (6 bases each). This material consisted of PBMCs, taken on the day of the yellow fever booster vaccination. The sequence was obtained from a man under 40 who received the YFV17D yellow fever vaccine. This CDR3 is CASSLRRGADQETQYF. CDR3 sequence (DNA): TGTGCCAGCAGCCTTCGGAGGGGGGCGGACCAAGAGACCCAGTACTTC.